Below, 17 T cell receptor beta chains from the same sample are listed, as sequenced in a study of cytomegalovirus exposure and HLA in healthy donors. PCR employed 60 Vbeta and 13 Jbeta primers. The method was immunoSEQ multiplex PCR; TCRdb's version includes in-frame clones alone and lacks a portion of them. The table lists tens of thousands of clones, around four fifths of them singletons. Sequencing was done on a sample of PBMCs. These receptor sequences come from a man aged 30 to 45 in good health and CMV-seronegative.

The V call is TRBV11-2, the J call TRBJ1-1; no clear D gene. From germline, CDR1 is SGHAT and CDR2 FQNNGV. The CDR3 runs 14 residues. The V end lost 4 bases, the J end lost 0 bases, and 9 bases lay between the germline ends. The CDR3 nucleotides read TGTGCCAGCAGCTCGGCGGGGATGAACACTGAAGCTTTCTTT. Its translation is CASSSAGMNTEAFF.

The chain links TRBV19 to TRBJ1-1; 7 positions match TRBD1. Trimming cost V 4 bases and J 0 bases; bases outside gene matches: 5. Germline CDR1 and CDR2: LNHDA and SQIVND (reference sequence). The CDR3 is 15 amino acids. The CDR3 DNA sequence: TGTGCCAGTAGTACCCAGGGGGTAGTGAACACTGAAGCTTTCTTT. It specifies CASSTQGVVNTEAFF. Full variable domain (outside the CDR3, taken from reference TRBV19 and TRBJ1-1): DGGITQSPKYLFRKEGQNVTLSCEQNLNHDAMYWYRQDPGQGLRLIYYSQIVNDFQKGDIAEGYSVSREKKESFPLTVTSAQKNPTAFYLCASSTQGVVNTEAFFGQGTRLTVV.

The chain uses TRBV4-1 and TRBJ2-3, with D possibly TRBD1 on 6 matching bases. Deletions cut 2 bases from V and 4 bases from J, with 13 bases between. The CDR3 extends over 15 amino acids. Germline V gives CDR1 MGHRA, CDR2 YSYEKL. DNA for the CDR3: TGCGCCAGCAGCCAAACCGGACAGCCCCCAGATACGCAGTATTTT. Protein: CASSQTGQPPDTQYF.

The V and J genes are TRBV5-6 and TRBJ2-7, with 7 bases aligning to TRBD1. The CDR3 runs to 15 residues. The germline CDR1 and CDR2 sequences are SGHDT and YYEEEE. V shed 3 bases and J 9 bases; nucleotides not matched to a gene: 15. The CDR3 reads CASSSSTGRGLRQYF. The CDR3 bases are TGTGCCAGCAGCTCCTCGACAGGGCGCGGGCTAAGGCAGTACTTC.

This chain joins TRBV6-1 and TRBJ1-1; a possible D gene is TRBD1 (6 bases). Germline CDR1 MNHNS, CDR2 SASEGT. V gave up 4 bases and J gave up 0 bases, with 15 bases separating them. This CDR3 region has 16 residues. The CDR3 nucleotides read TGTGCCAGCAGTGTAGGTCCGGACAGAGTGAACACTGAAGCTTTCTTT. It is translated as CASSVGPDRVNTEAFF.

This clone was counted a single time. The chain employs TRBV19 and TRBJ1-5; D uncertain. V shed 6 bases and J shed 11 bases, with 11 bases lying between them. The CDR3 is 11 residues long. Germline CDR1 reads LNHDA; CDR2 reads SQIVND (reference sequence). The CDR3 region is CASSERRTQHF. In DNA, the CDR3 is TGTGCCAGTAGCGAGCGCCGGACCCAGCATTTT. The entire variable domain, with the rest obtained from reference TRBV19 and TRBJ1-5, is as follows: DGGITQSPKYLFRKEGQNVTLSCEQNLNHDAMYWYRQDPGQGLRLIYYSQIVNDFQKGDIAEGYSVSREKKESFPLTVTSAQKNPTAFYLCASSERRTQHFGDGTRLSIL.

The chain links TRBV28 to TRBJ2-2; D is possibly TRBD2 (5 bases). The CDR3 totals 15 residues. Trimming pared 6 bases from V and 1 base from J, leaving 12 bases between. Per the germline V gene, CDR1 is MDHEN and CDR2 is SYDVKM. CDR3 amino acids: CASRFGLGNTGELFF. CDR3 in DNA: TGTGCCAGCAGATTCGGACTCGGGAACACCGGGGAGCTGTTTTTT.

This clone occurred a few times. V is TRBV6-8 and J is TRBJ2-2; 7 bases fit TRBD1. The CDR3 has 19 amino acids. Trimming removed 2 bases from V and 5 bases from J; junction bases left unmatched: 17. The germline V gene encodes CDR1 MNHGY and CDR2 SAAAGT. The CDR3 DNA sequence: TGTGCCAGCAGTTACCACTCGAAGGGGGACAGAGAAGGGACCGGGGAGCTGTTTTTT. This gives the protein CASSYHSKGDREGTGELFF.

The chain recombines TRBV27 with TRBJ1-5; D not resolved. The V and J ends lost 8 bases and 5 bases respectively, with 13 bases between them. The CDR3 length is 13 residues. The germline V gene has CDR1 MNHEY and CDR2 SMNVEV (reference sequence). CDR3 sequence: CASGIGKDQPQHF. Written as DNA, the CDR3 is TGTGCCAGCGGCATCGGGAAAGATCAGCCCCAGCATTTT.

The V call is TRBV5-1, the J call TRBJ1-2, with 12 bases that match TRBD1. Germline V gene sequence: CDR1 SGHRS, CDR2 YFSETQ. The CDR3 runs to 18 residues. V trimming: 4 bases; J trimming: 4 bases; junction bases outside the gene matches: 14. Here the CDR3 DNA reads TGCGCCAGCAGCATAACGGGACAGGGGGCTAGCCTTACCTATGGCTACACCTTC. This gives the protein CASSITGQGASLTYGYTF. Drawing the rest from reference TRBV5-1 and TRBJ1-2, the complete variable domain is KAGVTQTPRYLIKTRGQQVTLSCSPISGHRSVSWYQQTPGQGLQFLFEYFSETQRNKGNFPGRFSGRQFSNSRSEMNVSTLELGDSALYLCASSITGQGASLTYGYTFGSGTRLTVV.

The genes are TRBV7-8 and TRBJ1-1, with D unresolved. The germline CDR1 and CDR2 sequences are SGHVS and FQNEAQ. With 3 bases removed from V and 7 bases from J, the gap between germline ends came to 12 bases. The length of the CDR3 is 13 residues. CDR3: CASSFNRRDEAFF. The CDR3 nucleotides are TGTGCCAGCAGCTTTAATAGGAGGGATGAAGCTTTCTTT.

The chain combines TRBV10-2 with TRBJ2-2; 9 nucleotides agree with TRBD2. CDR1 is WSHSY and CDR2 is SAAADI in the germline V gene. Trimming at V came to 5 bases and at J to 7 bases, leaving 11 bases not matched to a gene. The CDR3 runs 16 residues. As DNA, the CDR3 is TGCGCCAGCAGTCATGTGGCGGGGGGGCCAAGCGGGGAGCTGTTTTTT. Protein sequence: CASSHVAGGPSGELFF.

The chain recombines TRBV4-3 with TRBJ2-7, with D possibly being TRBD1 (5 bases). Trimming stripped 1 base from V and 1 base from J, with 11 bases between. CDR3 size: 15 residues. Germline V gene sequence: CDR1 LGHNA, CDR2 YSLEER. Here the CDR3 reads CASSQATEYSYEQYF. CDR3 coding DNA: TGCGCCAGCAGCCAAGCGACAGAGTATTCCTACGAGCAGTACTTC.

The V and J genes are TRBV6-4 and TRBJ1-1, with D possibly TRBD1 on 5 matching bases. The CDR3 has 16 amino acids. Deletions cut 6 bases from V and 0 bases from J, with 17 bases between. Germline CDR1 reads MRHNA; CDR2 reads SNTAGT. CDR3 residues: CASSDQPGQMNTEAFF. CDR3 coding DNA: TGTGCCAGCAGCGACCAACCCGGACAAATGAACACTGAAGCTTTCTTT.

As DNA, the CDR3 is TGTGCCAGCAGTTTATTAGGTCGGGGTGCCCATAATCAGCCCCAGCATTTT. Protein: CASSLLGRGAHNQPQHF. This chain uses TRBV27 with TRBJ1-5; unclear D gene. Per the germline V gene, CDR1 is MNHEY and CDR2 is SMNVEV (reference sequence). The CDR3 totals 17 residues. V was cut by 1 base and J by 4 bases, with 17 bases left in between.

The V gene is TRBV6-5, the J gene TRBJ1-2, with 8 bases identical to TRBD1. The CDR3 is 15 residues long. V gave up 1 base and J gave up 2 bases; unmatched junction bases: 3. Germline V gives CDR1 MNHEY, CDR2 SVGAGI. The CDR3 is CASSYYQGANYGYTF. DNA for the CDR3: TGTGCCAGCAGTTACTACCAGGGGGCGAACTATGGCTACACCTTC.

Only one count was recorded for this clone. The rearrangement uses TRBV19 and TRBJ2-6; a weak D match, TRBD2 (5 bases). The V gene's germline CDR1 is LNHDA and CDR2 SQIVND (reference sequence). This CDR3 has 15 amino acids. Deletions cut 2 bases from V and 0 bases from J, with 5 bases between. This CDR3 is CASSITSSGANVLTF. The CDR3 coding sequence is TGTGCCAGTAGTATAACTAGCTCTGGGGCCAACGTCCTGACTTTC.